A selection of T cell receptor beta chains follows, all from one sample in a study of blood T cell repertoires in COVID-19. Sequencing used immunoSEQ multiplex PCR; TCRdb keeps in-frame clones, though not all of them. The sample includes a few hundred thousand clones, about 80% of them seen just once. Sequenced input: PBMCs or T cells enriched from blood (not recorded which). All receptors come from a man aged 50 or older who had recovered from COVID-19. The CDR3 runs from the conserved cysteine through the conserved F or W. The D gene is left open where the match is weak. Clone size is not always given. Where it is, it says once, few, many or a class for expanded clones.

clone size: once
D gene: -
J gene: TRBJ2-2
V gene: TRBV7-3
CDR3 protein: CASSPDSAGELFF
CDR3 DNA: TGTGCCAGCAGCCCTGACTCTGCCGGGGAGCTGTTTTTT

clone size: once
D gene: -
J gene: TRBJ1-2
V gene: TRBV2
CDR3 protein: CASSDSGIPSGNGYTF
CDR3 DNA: TGTGCCAGCAGTGATAGTGGGATCCCCTCGGGAAATGGCTACACCTTC

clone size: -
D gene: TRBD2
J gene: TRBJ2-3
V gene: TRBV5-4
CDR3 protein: CASSILAGARTDTQYF
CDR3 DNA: TGTGCCAGCAGCATCCTAGCGGGGGCCCGCACAGATACGCAGTATTTT

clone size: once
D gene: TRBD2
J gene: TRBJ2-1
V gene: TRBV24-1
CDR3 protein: CATRSGAGRNEQFF
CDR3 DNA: TGTGCCACCCGGAGCGGGGCGGGGAGGAATGAGCAGTTCTTC

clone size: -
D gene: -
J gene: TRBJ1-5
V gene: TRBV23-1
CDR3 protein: CASSQSHARTDQPQHF
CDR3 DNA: TGCGCCAGCAGTCAATCCCACGCCAGGACAGATCAGCCCCAGCATTTT

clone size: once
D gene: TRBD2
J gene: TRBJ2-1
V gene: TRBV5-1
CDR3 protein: CASSTSVHEQFF
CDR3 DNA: TGCGCCAGCAGCACTAGCGTCCATGAGCAGTTCTTC

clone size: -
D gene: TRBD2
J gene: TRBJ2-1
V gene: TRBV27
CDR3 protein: CASSSTTLAGAYNEQFF
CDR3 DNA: TGTGCCAGCAGTTCTACCACTCTAGCGGGGGCTTACAATGAGCAGTTCTTC

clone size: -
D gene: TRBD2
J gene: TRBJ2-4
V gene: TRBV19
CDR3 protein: CASSGLAGAGAKNIQYF
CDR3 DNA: TGTGCCAGTAGCGGACTAGCGGGAGCTGGGGCCAAAAACATTCAGTACTTC

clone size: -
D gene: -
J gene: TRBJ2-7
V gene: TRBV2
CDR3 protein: CASRRTDYEQYF
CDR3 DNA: TGTGCCAGCAGGAGGACAGACTACGAGCAGTACTTC

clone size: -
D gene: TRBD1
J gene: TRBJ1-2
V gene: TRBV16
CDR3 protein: CASTQDRAYGYTF
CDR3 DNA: TGTGCCAGCACTCAGGACAGGGCCTATGGCTACACCTTC

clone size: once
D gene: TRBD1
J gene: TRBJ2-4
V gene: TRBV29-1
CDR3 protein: CSVEQGVHIQYF
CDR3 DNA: TGCAGCGTTGAGCAGGGGGTCCACATTCAGTACTTC

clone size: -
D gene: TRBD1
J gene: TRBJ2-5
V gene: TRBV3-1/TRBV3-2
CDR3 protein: CASSRTSGGKTQYF
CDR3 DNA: TGTGCCAGCAGCCGAACTTCAGGGGGCAAGACCCAGTACTTC

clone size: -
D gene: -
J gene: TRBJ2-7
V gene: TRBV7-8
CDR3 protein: CASSVRTPSGSYEQYF
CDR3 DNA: TGTGCCAGCAGCGTCAGAACTCCCTCAGGATCCTACGAGCAGTACTTC

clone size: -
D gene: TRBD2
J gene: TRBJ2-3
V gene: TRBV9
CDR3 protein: CASSPRLAGEKDTDTQYF
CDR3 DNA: TGTGCCAGCAGCCCCCGACTAGCGGGGGAGAAGGACACAGATACGCAGTATTTT

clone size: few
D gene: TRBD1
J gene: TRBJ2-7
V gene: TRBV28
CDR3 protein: CASRLQGQGAYEQYF
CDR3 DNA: TGTGCCAGCAGACTACAGGGGCAAGGAGCCTACGAGCAGTACTTC

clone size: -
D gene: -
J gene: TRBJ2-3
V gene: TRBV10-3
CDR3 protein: CAISLSGDTDTQYF
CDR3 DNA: TGTGCCATCAGCTTAAGCGGAGACACAGATACGCAGTATTTT

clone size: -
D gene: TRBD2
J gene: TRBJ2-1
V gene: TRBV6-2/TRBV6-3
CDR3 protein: CASSYPRGGRASEQFF
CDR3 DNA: TGTGCCAGCAGTTACCCCAGGGGCGGGAGGGCCAGTGAGCAGTTCTTC

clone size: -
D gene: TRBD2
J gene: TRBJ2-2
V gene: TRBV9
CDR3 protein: CASSGGTRDTGELFF
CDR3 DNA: TGTGCCAGCAGCGGCGGGACTAGGGACACCGGGGAGCTGTTTTTT

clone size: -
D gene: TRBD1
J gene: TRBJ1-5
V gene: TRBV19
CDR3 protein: CASSIDRDRDQPQHF
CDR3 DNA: TGTGCCAGTAGTATAGATCGGGACAGGGATCAGCCCCAGCATTTT

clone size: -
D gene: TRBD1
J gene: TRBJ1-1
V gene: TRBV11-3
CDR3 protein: CASSSGGPNTEAFF
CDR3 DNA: TGTGCCAGCAGCTCAGGGGGACCAAACACTGAAGCTTTCTTT

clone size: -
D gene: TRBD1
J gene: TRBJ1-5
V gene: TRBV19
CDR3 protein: CASSVTGDNQPQHF
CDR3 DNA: TGTGCCAGTAGTGTCACAGGGGACAATCAGCCCCAGCATTTT

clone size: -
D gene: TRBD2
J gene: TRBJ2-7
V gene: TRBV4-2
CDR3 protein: CASSQTSGYPEQYF
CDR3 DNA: TGTGCCAGCAGCCAAACTAGCGGGTACCCTGAGCAGTACTTC

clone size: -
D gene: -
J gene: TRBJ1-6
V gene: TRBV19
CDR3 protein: CASSFWQENSPLHF
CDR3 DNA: TGTGCCAGTAGTTTTTGGCAGGAAAATTCACCCCTCCACTTT

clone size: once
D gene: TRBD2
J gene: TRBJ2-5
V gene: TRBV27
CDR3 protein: CASSLLGGSKTNF
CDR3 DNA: TGTGCCAGCAGTTTATTGGGAGGGAGTAAAACAAACTTC

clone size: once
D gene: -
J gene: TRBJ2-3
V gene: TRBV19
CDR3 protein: CASSDGQILGDTQYF
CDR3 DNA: TGTGCCAGTAGCGATGGACAGATCCTCGGCGATACGCAGTATTTT

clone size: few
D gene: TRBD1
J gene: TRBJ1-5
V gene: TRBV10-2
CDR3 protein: CASVSGQGFCWGNQPQHF
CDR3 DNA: TGCGCCAGCGTATCGGGACAGGGGTTCTGCTGGGGCAATCAGCCCCAGCATTTT

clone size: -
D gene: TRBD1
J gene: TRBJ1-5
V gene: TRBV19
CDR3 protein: CASSIRRDSLNQPQHF
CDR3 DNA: TGTGCCAGTAGTATACGAAGGGACAGTTTAAATCAGCCCCAGCATTTT

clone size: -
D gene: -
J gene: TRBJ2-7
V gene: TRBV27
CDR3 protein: CASRKGGRINEQYF
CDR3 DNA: TGTGCCAGCAGAAAAGGAGGGCGGATCAACGAGCAGTACTTC

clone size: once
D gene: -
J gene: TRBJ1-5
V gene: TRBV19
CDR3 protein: CASRAEYSNQPQHF
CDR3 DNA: TGTGCCAGTAGGGCCGAATATAGCAATCAGCCCCAGCATTTT

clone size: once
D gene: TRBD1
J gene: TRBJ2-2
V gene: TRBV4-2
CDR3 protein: CASSPGQRSTGELFF
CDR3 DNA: TGTGCCAGCAGCCCGGGACAGCGAAGCACCGGGGAGCTGTTTTTT

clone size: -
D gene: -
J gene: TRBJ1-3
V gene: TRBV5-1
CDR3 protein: CASSLVSGSSGNTIYF
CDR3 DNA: TGCGCCAGCAGCTTGGTCTCGGGGAGCTCTGGAAACACCATATATTTT

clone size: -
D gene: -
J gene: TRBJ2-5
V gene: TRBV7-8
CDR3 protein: CASSLGRAQETQYF
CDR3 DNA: TGTGCCAGCAGCTTAGGTAGAGCTCAAGAGACCCAGTACTTC

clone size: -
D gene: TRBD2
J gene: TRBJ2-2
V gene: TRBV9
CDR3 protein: CASSSTLGGTGELFF
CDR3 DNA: TGTGCCAGCAGTTCCACCCTGGGGGGGACCGGGGAGCTGTTTTTT

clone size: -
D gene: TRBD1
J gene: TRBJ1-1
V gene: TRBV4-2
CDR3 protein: CASSLGTGNTEAFF
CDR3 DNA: TGTGCCAGCAGCCTCGGGACAGGGAACACTGAAGCTTTCTTT

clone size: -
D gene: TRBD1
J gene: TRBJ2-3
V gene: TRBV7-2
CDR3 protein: CASSSWPGQGTDTQYF
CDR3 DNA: TGTGCCAGCAGCTCGTGGCCGGGACAGGGTACAGATACGCAGTATTTT

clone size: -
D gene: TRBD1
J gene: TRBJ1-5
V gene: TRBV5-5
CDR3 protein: CASSSAEGAPYNQPQHF
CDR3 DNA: TGTGCCAGCAGCTCAGCAGAGGGGGCGCCGTACAATCAGCCCCAGCATTTT

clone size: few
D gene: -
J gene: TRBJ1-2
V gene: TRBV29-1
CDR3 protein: CSVEDRLLAYGYTF
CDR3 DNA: TGCAGCGTTGAAGATCGCTTACTCGCCTATGGCTACACCTTC

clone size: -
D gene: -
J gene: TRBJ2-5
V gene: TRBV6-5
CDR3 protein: CASRRVVQETQYF
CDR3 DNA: TGTGCCAGCAGGAGAGTGGTACAAGAGACCCAGTACTTC

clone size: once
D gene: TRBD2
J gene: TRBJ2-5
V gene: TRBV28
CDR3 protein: CASSSGTSGWGETQYF
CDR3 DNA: TGTGCCAGCAGTTCGGGGACTAGCGGGTGGGGAGAGACCCAGTACTTC

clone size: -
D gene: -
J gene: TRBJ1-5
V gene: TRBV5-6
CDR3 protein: CASSLYRAGSNQPQHF
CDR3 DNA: TGTGCCAGCAGCTTGTACAGGGCCGGGAGCAATCAGCCCCAGCATTTT

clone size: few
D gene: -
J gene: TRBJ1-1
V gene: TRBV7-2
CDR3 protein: CASSLGDTNTEAFF
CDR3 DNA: TGTGCCAGCAGCTTAGGGGACACGAACACTGAAGCTTTCTTT

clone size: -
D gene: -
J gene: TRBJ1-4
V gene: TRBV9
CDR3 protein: CASSLRQTPNEKLFF
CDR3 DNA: TGTGCCAGCAGCTTGAGACAGACACCTAATGAAAAACTGTTTTTT

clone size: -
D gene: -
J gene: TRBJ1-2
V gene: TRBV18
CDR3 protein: CASSPGAGGGVGYTF
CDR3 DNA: TGTGCCAGCTCACCCGGAGCGGGTGGCGGAGTTGGCTACACCTTC

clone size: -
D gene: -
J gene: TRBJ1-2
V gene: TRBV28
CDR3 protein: CASSSYISRGGYTF
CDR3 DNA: TGTGCCAGCAGCTCATACATTTCCCGAGGAGGCTACACCTTC

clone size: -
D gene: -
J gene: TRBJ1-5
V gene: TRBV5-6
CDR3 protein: CASSLAGNARNQPQHF
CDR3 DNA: TGTGCCAGCAGCTTGGCGGGGAACGCGCGCAATCAGCCCCAGCATTTT

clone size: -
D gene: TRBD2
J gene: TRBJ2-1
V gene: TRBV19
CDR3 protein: CASSIPGGGRTKEQFF
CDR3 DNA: TGTGCCAGTAGTATCCCTGGCGGCGGGAGGACTAAGGAGCAGTTCTTC

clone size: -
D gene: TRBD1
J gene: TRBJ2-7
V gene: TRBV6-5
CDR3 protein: CTAGGVHWEQYF
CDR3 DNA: TGTACTGCAGGGGGCGTTCACTGGGAGCAGTACTTC

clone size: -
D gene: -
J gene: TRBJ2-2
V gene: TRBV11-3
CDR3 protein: CASSPLGGGTGELFF
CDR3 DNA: TGTGCCAGCAGCCCCCTAGGGGGTGGGACCGGGGAGCTGTTTTTT

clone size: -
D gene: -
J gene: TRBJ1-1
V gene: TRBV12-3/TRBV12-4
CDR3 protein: CASSLGGRTEAFF
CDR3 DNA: TGTGCCAGCAGTTTAGGGGGCCGTACTGAAGCTTTCTTT